This T cell receptor (beta chain) appears in the sequencing data of a study of cytomegalovirus exposure and HLA in healthy donors (dated by TCRdb to about 2017). As for the study more broadly: An earlier analysis of roughly 570 of the donors reported roughly 300 Gb of sequence data and 117 million unique TCR beta sequences obtained from around 180 million T cells. An early release covering 550 to 650 HLA-typed donors comprised about 310 gigabases of sequencing data and roughly 86 million unique TCR sequences. The genetic ancestry cluster associated with self-reported Caucasian donors included over 65% of the 398 genotyped donors. The study was designed to test whether signatures of past pathogen exposure could be identified by cataloging public T cell receptors. The T cell repertoires of under 700 subjects were profiled by immunosequencing and related to cytomegalovirus serostatus. In addition to the first cohort of 650 to 800 subjects, a separate validation cohort of 100 to 150 different subjects was used. The study combined high-throughput TCR immunosequencing, statistical association of individual TCRs with disease status, and machine learning to predict cytomegalovirus infection status. A later analysis re-analyzed previously published TCR beta repertoires from roughly 690 donors and added high-resolution HLA genotyping to study TCR occurrence patterns. The later analysis used no new phenotypic data to find candidate immune exposures, relying instead on TCR beta sequences and their occurrence across donors. To decide whether each TCR beta V gene segment behaved as functional or pseudogenic, an earlier analysis of approximately 590 of the donors relied on high-throughput TCR beta sequencing. Alongside the repertoire data, information on donor age, sex, ethnicity and CMV serostatus was compiled. A later genetic analysis used genome-wide SNP genotypes for about 65% of the 666 donors, treating that subset as a discovery cohort. Every discovery cohort repertoire had been produced on one sequencing platform. HLA typing covered class I and class II loci at four-digit resolution. The number of typed donors differed by locus: about 620-630 for A, B, C, DRB1 and DQB1; 500 to 550 for DQA1; about 600 for DPA1; and around 450 for DPB1. Four to six DR-DQ haplotypes were handled as single units for association and clustering, since linkage in the cohort was strong. On average, roughly 250,000 unique TCR beta nucleotide sequences were sequenced per donor among a few hundred genotyped donors of the cohort, with roughly 18% of those sequences being non-productive.

Note on this clone: There is no known antigen for this receptor. The record has no base qualities; no much larger clone is one base away.

The CDR3 goes from the cysteine to the phenylalanine over 15 residues. The only DNA kept is the CDR3, 45 bases in frame from the first base. Study-wide findings and limitations: In vitro tests confirmed that a few of the cytomegalovirus-associated TCR beta chains recognize cytomegalovirus antigens. In a later analysis, TCR association rates were found to vary across HLA loci, with the most associated TCRs seen for DRB1 alleles and the fewest for HLA-C alleles. The study listed 150 to 200 TCR beta chains as associated with cytomegalovirus. In a later genetic analysis, fewer N-insertions in productive TCRs were reported among donors in an Asian-associated ancestry cluster than the roughly 700-donor mean. In this cohort, only TCR beta chains were sequenced, and detectable features were limited by the absence of alpha or paired-chain data. Some IMGT-functional V segments, including TRBV6-2 and TRBV6-3, could not be told apart with the 87-base-pair reads, so those segments were excluded. A further reported finding was that TCR beta sequences accurately predicted the HLA-A and HLA-B alleles for most subjects in the first cohort. The sequencing pipeline was judged likely to have produced a cluster of highly shared sequence variants as a technical artifact. Because HLA typing was missing for some donors at each locus, association tests included only the typed subset. In an earlier analysis of 587 of the donors, most TCR beta V segments appeared in productive rearrangements about 90% or about 30% of the time, broadly matching IMGT annotations. A later analysis found that HLA-associated TCR beta chains were more clonally expanded and had lower generation probabilities than equally common non-associated chains. Across donors, most TCR sequences were observed very rarely, whereas some public TCRs were present in many individuals. Strong co-occurrence of HLA alleles, especially DR and DQ, made assigning TCR associations to individual alleles difficult. Correlated functional status among segregating V segments might reflect linkage disequilibrium, but an unknown experimental factor could not be ruled out. A later analysis found that most CMV-associated TCR beta chains appeared HLA-restricted, with HLA associations seemingly driven largely by CMV exposure. At a false discovery rate of 0.05, a later analysis linked some 17,000 TCR beta sequences to specific HLA alleles. In a later analysis, several top co-occurrence clusters were reported to appear linked to parvovirus B19, influenza, CMV and Epstein-Barr virus. The authors suggested that the approach could potentially be generalized to other disease states and immunological phenotypes. Because counts were too low, about 18 rarely observed V segments, including chromosome 9 orphons, were left out of the earlier analysis of a few hundred of the donors. The classifier was reported to diagnose cytomegalovirus status with high specificity and sensitivity in both the original cohort and the validation cohort. An association between a missense DCLRE1C variant and V-gene and J-gene trimming of TCR beta chains was found in a later genetic analysis and replicated in an independent cohort. CMV serostatus was the only immune exposure information available for the cohort. Sequencing depth was assumed to be roughly uniform across donors in the presence/absence analyses, though that assumption may not hold.

The receptor library was made with the immunoSEQ multiplex PCR assay. For the multiplex PCR, a mixture combining 60 forward primers for TCR Vbeta segments and 13 reverse primers for TCR Jbeta segments was used. The CDR3 region of rearranged TCR beta genes was amplified from genomic DNA by a multiplex PCR assay. The Illumina HiSeq System was used to sequence the amplified TCR beta libraries as 87-base-pair reads. For the original study's pipeline: Across the 500 to 850 repertoires, a later analysis counted 60 million to 90 million unique TCR beta chains, about 10 million of which were shared by at least two donors. Raw reads were error-corrected and collapsed into unique sequences with a nearest-neighbor algorithm that merged closely related sequences to remove PCR and sequencing errors. To assign V, D and J gene segments, CDR3 sequences were aligned to IMGT reference sequences. For a sequence to be retained, at least a six-nucleotide match to both a V gene segment and a J gene segment was required. A rearrangement counted as productive if the CDR3 had no stop codons and remained in frame with V and J, and every other rearrangement counted as non-productive. Following IMGT convention, CDR3 was defined as the stretch from the second conserved V-encoded cysteine up to the conserved J-encoded phenylalanine. The earlier analysis of some 580 of the donors excluded any sequence lacking an unambiguous match to a single V gene segment. An earlier analysis of 587 of the donors called V segments functional above 56.7% productive rearrangements and segregating when the between-donor standard deviation exceeded 5%. A statistical classification framework was developed to diagnose cytomegalovirus status using the catalog of TCR beta chain sequences. In a later analysis, TCR nucleotide sequences were compared against IMGT/GENE-DB human TR gene sequences so that V and J genes could be assigned. In a later analysis, CDR3 sequences and most-parsimonious VDJ recombination scenarios were assigned using the TCRdist pipeline. In a later analysis, each TCR beta chain was defined by its CDR3 amino acid sequence together with its V-gene family, and reads without a unique V-gene family were excluded. To address suspected cross-contamination and a sequencing artifact, a later analysis removed 592 highly shared, low-generation-probability nucleotide sequences. A later analysis calculated a clonal expansion index for each public chain from normalized within-repertoire ranks of inferred template counts. Generation probabilities in a later analysis came from a VDJ recombination model fitted to out-of-frame rearrangements, and those results were checked against IGoR. A later analysis scored TCR-TCR, TCR-HLA and TCR-CMV co-occurrence with hypergeometric tests, applying a repertoire-size bias correction to TCR pairs. A later analysis estimated false discovery rates by permuting HLA or CMV assignments 20 times. A later analysis grouped co-occurring TCRs with DBSCAN, adding TCRdist sequence similarity when clustering within HLA-allele-positive subsets. For co-occurrence clustering, repertoires with fewer than 30,000 or more than 120,000 public chains were excluded, along with about five repertoires with anomalous nucleotide sharing. TCRdb stores this immuneACCESS table with in-frame sequences only. Part of the clones is absent; in the studies checked, under half of the shortfall reflects unresolved V genes, and no reason is known for the rest. V, J and clone size are taken as reported in that table, and D and trimming were inferred from the DNA itself. Present in this sample are roughly 120,000 clones, around 8.5% of which were seen just once. The top ten clones comprise 4.5% to 7% of the sample.

The cohort was made up of 500 to 850 healthy bone marrow donors. At the time of sampling, every cohort member was nominally healthy, though immune exposures that went unrecorded were likely present. The donor tested CMV seronegative and was one of the 352 seronegative cohort members. A peripheral blood sample was collected from each donor, and TCR beta sequencing was performed on peripheral blood mononuclear cells. Genomic DNA was extracted from the blood cell samples with the Qiagen DNeasy Blood Extraction Kit. The rearrangement joined TRBV12-2 to TRBJ2-7; TRBD2 is taken as the D call from the table, unchecked against the DNA. TRBV12-2 has pseudogene status. The TCR comes from a man aged 35-49 years in good health and CMV-seronegative. Sequencing input: PBMCs. The CDR3 region: CASRLWEDPGYEQYF. At the DNA level, the sequence is TGTGCAAGTCGCTTATGGGAGGACCCGGGCTACGAGCAGTACTTC.